Below, one T cell receptor beta chain is given with its context. Its antigen remains unidentified. V was pared by 3 bases and J by 5 bases, with 19 bases between. In germline, CDR1 is LNHDA, CDR2 SQIVND (reference sequence). The CDR3 consists of 16 residues. This record belongs to a study of T cell responses to AZD1222 COVID-19 vaccine. Study-level findings and limits: Females made up more of the donors, who were largely white British, and clonal diversity may have come out too low.

The protocol was immunoSEQ multiplex PCR, while the TCRdb copy is restricted to in-frame clones and leaves out a portion. The sample includes tens of thousands of clones, more than 75% of them seen just once. The sequenced sample was peripheral blood, obtained 28 days after the second AZD1222 dose. The clonotype comes from an adult who received the AZD1222 COVID-19 vaccine. The gene calls are TRBV19 and TRBJ1-2; a weak D match, TRBD1 (6 bases). Here the CDR3 reads CASSMDPGAGVYGYTF. The DNA for the CDR3 is TGTGCCAGTAGTATGGATCCAGGGGCTGGGGTATATGGCTACACCTTC.